The following is a T cell receptor (beta chain) sequence with its context. Its specificity is not known. Germline CDR1 SGDLS, CDR2 YYNGEE. The CDR3 has 15 amino acids. V was clipped by 2 bases and J by 0 bases; unmatched bases: 4. Method: immunoSEQ multiplex PCR; TCRdb's copy keeps in-frame clones and lacks some. The table has about 30,000 clones, roughly 90% seen once. The data derive from a study of lymphopenia after photon versus proton radiotherapy. Study-level results: After lymphocyte nadir, photon-treated repertoires showed oligoclonal expansion, especially CD8+ Temra. Proton therapy kept repertoires fairly stable, unlike photons, which gained effector/memory cells. Larger post-nadir TCR diversity loss correlated inversely with survival in deceased patients. Better survival with proton therapy was suggested as possible, not demonstrated.

The V and J genes are TRBV9 and TRBJ2-7; 8 bases line up with TRBD1. Here the sequenced sample was peripheral blood, taken from a patient treated with photon-based radiotherapy. The sequence was obtained from a woman aged 45-59 years with pancreatic cancer. The CDR3 bases are TGTGCCAGCAGCGTCGGACAGGGTCGCTCCTACGAGCAGTACTTC. Amino acid sequence: CASSVGQGRSYEQYF.